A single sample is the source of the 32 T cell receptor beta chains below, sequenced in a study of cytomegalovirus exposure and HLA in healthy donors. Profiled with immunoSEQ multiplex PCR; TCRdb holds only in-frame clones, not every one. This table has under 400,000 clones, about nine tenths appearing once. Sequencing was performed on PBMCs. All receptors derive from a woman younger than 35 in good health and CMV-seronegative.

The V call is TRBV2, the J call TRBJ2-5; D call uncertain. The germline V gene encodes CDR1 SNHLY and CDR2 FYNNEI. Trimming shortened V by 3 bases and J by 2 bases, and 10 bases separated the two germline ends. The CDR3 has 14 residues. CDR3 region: CASSEAQLQETQYF. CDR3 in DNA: TGTGCCAGCAGTGAGGCCCAGTTACAAGAGACCCAGTACTTC.

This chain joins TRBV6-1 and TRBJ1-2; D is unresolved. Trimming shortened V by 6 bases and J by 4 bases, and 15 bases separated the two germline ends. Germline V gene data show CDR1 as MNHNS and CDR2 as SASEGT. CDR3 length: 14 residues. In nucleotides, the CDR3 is TGTGCCAGCAGATCGGATTCGGGGAGCTATGGCTACACCTTC. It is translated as CASRSDSGSYGYTF.

In DNA form, the CDR3 reads TGTGCCAGCAGCCCAGGGACTAGCGGGGCGACAGATACGCAGTATTTT. It codes for CASSPGTSGATDTQYF. The rearrangement links TRBV7-9 to TRBJ2-3; 13 nucleotides line up with TRBD2. Germline lookup yields CDR1 SEHNR and CDR2 FQNEAQ (reference sequence). The CDR3 loop spans 16 amino acids. The V and J ends lost 5 bases and 3 bases, in that order; junction bases with no gene match: 5.

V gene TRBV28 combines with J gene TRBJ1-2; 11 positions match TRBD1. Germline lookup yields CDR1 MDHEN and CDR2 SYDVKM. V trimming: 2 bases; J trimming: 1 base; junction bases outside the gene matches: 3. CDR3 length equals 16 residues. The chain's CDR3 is CASSLGTGGHNYGYTF. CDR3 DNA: TGTGCCAGCAGTTTAGGGACAGGGGGTCATAACTATGGCTACACCTTC.

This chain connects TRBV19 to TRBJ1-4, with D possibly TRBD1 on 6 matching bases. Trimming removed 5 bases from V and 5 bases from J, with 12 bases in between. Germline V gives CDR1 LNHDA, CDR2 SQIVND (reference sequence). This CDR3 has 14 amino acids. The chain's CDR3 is CASSSGQTNEKLFF. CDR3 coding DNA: TGTGCCAGTAGTTCGGGACAAACGAATGAAAAACTGTTTTTT.

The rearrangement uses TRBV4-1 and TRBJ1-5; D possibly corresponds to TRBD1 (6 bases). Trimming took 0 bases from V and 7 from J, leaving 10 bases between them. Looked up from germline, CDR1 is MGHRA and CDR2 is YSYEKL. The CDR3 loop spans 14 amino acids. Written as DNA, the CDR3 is TGCGCCAGCAGCCAAGATACCAGGGGCCAGCCCCAGCATTTT. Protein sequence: CASSQDTRGQPQHF.

The CDR3 loop reads CASSTFRRTGSYGYTF. DNA for the CDR3: TGCGCCAGCAGCACGTTTCGTCGGACAGGGAGTTATGGCTACACCTTC. V usage is TRBV5-1 and J usage is TRBJ1-2; 8 nucleotides agree with TRBD1. CDR1 SGHRS and CDR2 YFSETQ come from the germline V gene. The CDR3 is 16 residues long. Trimming cost V 4 bases and J 5 bases; bases outside gene matches: 13.

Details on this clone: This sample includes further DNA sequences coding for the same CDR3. CDR3 region: CAWSVAGGPRETQYF. The CDR3 DNA reads TGTGCCTGGAGTGTAGCGGGAGGACCCAGGGAGACCCAGTACTTC. This chain connects TRBV30 to TRBJ2-5, with 9 bases fitting TRBD2. Trimming took 0 bases from V and 5 from J; bases not matched to a gene: 7. CDR3 length: 15 residues. Germline CDR1 and CDR2: GTSNPN and SVGIG (reference sequence). Variable domain in full (rest from reference TRBV30 and TRBJ2-5): SQTIHQWPATLVQPVGSPLSLECTVEGTSNPNLYWYRQAAGRGLQLLFYSVGIGQISSEVPQNLSASRPQDRQFILSSKKLLLSDSGFYLCAWSVAGGPRETQYFGPGTRLLVL.

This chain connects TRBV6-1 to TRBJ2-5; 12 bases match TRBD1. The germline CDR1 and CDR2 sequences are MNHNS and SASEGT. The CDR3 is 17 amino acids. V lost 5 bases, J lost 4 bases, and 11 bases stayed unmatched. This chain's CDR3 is CASSKGGTGGIGETQYF. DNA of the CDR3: TGTGCCAGCAGTAAAGGTGGGACAGGGGGCATCGGAGAGACCCAGTACTTC.

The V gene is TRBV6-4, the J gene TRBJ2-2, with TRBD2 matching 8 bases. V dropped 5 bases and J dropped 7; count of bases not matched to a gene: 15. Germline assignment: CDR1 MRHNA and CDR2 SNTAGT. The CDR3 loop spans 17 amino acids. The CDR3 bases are TGTGCCAGCAGTCTAACGCCGGGACTAGTGGACGGCGGGGAGCTGTTTTTT. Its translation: CASSLTPGLVDGGELFF.

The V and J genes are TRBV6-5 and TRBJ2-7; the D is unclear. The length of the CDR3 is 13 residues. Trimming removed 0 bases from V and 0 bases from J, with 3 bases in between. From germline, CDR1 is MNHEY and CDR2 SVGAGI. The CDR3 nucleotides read TGTGCCAGCAGTTACTCGGCCTCCTACGAGCAGTACTTC. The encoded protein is CASSYSASYEQYF.

The CDR3 is CASSLTSGRPYEQYF. CDR3 bases: TGTGCCAGCAGTCTGACTAGCGGGAGGCCGTACGAGCAGTACTTC. V is TRBV28 and J is TRBJ2-7, with TRBD2 identical over 13 bases. Losses at the gene ends were 5 bases for V and 4 bases for J; bases not matched to a gene: 5. Per the germline V gene, CDR1 is MDHEN and CDR2 is SYDVKM. The CDR3 has 15 residues.

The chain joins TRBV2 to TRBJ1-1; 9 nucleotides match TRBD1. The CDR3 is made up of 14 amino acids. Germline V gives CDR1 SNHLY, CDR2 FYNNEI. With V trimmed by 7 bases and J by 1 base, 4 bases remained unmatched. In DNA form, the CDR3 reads TGTGCCAGCACGACAGGGGGTGGGAACACTGAAGCTTTCTTT. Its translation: CASTTGGGNTEAFF.

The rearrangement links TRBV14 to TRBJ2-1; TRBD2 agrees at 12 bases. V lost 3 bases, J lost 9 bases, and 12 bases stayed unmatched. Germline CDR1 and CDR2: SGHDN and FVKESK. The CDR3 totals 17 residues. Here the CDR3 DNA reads TGTGCCAGCAGCCAGAGGGTCCTAGCGGGGGGGCTGGGTGAGCAGTTCTTC. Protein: CASSQRVLAGGLGEQFF.

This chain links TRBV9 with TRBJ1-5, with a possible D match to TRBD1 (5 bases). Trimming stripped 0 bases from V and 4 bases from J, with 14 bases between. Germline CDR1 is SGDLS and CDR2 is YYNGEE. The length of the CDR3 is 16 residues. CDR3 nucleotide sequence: TGTGCCAGCAGCGTAGATGGGGCAAAGGGAAATCAGCCCCAGCATTTT. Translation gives CASSVDGAKGNQPQHF.

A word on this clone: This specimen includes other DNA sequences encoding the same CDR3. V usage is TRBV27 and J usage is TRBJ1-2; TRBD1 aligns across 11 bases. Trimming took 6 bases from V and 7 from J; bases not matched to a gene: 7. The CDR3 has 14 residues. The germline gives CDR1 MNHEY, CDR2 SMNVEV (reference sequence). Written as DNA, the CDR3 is TGTGCCAGCAGCCTGGACAGGGGGCCGGGTGGCTACACCTTC. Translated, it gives CASSLDRGPGGYTF.

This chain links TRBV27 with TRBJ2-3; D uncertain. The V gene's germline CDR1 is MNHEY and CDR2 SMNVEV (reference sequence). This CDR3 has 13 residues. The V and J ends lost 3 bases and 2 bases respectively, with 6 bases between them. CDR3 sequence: CASSFTFTDTQYF. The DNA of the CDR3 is TGTGCCAGCAGTTTTACTTTCACAGATACGCAGTATTTT.

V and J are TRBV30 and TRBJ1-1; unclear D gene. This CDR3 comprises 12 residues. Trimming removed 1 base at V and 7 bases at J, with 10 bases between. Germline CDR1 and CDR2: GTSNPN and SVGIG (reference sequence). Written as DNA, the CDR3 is TGTGCCTGGAGTGGCGGCGTAAGTGAAGCTTTCTTT. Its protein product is CAWSGGVSEAFF.

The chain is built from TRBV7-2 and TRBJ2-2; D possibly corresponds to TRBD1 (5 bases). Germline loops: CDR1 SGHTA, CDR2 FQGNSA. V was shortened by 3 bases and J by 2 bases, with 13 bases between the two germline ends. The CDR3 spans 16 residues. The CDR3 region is CASSLVGQINTGELFF. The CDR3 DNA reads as TGTGCCAGCAGCTTGGTGGGGCAAATTAACACCGGGGAGCTGTTTTTT.

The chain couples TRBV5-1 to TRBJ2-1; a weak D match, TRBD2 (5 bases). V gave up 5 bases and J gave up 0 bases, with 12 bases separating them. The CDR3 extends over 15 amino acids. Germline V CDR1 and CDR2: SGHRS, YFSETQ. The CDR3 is CASRASRDSYNEQFF. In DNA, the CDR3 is TGCGCCAGCAGGGCATCCCGGGACTCCTACAATGAGCAGTTCTTC.

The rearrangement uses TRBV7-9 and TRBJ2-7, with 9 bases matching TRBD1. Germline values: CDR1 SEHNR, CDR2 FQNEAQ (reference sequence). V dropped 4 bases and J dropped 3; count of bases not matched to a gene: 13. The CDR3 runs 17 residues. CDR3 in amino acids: CASSSKSVGQGLYEQYF. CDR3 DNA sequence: TGTGCCAGCAGCTCTAAGTCGGTCGGACAGGGGCTCTACGAGCAGTACTTC.

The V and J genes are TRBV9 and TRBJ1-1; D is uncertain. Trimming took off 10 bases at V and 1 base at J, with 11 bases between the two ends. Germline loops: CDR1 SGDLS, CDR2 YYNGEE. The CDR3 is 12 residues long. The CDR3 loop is CASGRANTEAFF. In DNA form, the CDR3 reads TGTGCCTCGGGGAGGGCGAACACTGAAGCTTTCTTT.

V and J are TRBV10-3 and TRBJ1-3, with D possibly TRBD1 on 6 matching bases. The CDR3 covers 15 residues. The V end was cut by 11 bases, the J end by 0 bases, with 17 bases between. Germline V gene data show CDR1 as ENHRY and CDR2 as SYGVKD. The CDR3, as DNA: TGTGCCGCCCGGGACACAACTCTCTCTGGAAACACCATATATTTT. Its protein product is CAARDTTLSGNTIYF.

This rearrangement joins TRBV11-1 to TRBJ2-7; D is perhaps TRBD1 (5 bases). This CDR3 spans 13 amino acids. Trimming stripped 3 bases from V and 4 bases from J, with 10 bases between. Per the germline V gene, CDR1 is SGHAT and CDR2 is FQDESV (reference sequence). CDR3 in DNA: TGTGCCAGCAGCTTTGGCAGGGCTTACGAGCAGTACTTC. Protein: CASSFGRAYEQYF.

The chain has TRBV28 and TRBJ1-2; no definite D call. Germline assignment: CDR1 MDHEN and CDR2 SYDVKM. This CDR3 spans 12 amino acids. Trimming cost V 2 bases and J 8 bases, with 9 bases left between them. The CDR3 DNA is TGTGCCAGCAGTTTAAATGGCGGGGGCTACACCTTC. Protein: CASSLNGGGYTF.

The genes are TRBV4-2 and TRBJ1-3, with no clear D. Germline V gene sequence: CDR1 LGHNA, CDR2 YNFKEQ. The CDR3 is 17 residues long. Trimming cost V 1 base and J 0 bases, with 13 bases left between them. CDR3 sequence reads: CASSQGARLSSGNTIYF. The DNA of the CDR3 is TGTGCCAGCAGCCAAGGAGCGAGGTTGAGCTCTGGAAACACCATATATTTT.

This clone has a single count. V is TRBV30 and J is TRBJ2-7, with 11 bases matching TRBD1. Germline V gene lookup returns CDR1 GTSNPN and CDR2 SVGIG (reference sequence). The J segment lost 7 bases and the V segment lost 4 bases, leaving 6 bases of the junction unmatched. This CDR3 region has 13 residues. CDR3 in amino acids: CAWTQDRGREQYF. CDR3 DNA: TGTGCCTGGACCCAGGACAGGGGGCGAGAGCAGTACTTC. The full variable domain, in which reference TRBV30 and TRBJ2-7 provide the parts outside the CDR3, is SQTIHQWPATLVQPVGSPLSLECTVEGTSNPNLYWYRQAAGRGLQLLFYSVGIGQISSEVPQNLSASRPQDRQFILSSKKLLLSDSGFYLCAWTQDRGREQYFGPGTRLTVT.

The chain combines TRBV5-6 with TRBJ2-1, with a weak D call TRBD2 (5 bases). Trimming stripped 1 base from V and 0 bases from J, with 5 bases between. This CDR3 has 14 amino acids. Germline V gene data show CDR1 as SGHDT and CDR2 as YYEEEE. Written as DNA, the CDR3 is TGTGCCAGCAGCTTGCGGGACTCCTACAATGAGCAGTTCTTC. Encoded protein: CASSLRDSYNEQFF. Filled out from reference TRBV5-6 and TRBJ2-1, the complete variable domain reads DAGVTQSPTHLIKTRGQQVTLRCSPKSGHDTVSWYQQALGQGPQFIFQYYEEEERQRGNFPDRFSGHQFPNYSSELNVNALLLGDSALYLCASSLRDSYNEQFFGPGTRLTVL.

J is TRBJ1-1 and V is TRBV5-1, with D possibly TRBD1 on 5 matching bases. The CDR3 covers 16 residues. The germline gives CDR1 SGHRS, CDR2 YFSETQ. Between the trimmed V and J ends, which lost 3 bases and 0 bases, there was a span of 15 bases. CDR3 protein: CASSSKGAALNTEAFF. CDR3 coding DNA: TGCGCCAGCAGCTCAAAAGGGGCCGCCTTGAACACTGAAGCTTTCTTT.

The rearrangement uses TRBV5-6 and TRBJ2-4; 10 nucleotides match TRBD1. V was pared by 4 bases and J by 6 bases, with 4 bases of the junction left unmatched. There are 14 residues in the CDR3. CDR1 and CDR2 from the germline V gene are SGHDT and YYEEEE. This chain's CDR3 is CASSTGQGTNIQYF. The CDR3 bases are TGTGCCAGCAGCACGGGACAGGGGACAAACATTCAGTACTTC.

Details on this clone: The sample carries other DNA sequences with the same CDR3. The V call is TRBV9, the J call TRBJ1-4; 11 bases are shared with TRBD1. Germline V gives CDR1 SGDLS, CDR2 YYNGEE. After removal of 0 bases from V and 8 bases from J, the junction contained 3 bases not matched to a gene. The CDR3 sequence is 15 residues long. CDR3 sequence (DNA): TGTGCCAGCAGCGTAGCTGGGACAGGGGGAGAAAAACTGTTTTTT. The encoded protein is CASSVAGTGGEKLFF.

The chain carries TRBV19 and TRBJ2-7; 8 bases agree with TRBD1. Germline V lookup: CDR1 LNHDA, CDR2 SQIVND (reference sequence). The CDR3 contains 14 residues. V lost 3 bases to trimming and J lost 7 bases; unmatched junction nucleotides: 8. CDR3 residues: CASSMYRGSSEQYF. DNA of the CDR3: TGTGCCAGTAGTATGTACAGGGGGTCCTCTGAGCAGTACTTC.